Given below is one T cell receptor beta chain in context. Its specificity is not known. Primers: 60 Vbeta forward and 13 Jbeta reverse. Sequenced by immunoSEQ multiplex PCR; TCRdb stores in-frame clones only, minus some. The sample contains 95,000 to 150,000 clones, more than 60% of which appear only once. The CDR3 runs 14 residues. The germline V and J ends were trimmed by 5 bases and 0 bases, with 9 bases remaining between them. Germline loops: CDR1 SGHRS, CDR2 YFSETQ. This record comes from a study of cytomegalovirus exposure and HLA in healthy donors. Study observations and caveats: There was a cluster of highly shared sequence variants that was likely a sequencing artifact.

The receptor's source is a woman aged 40 to 50 in good health and CMV-seropositive. This sequence joins TRBV5-1 and TRBJ1-5, with TRBD1 as a possible D gene (6 bases). Sequenced material: PBMCs. Here the CDR3 reads CASRPDSSNQPQHF. The CDR3 nucleotides are TGCGCCAGCAGACCGGACAGTAGCAATCAGCCCCAGCATTTT.